The 8 T cell receptor beta chains given below trace back to one sample, sequenced in a study of blood T cells in healthy people across ages. Sample-barcoded 5' priming and a J-beta primer mix drove a second PCR of about 6 to 11 cycles. TCRdb processed the 5' RACE reads anew with MiXCR; each CDR3 protein has one entry. This table holds 1 million or so distinct CDR3 sequences, over 35% found once. Sequenced: blood. All receptors come from a woman aged 55-69 years in good health.

This clonotype was detected a few times. The J gene is TRBJ2-1, the V gene TRBV20-1, with D possibly TRBD2 on 5 matching bases. The CDR3 spans 12 residues. Per germline, CDR1 DFQATT and CDR2 SNEGSKA (reference sequence). Trimming pared 3 bases from V and 3 bases from J, leaving 6 bases between. The CDR3: CSASGSYNEQFF. CDR3 bases: TGCAGTGCTAGTGGGAGCTACAATGAGCAGTTCTTC.

The chain is built from TRBV20-1 and TRBJ2-7; D gene unclear. The V end lost 8 bases, the J end lost 2 bases, and 7 bases lay between the germline ends. The CDR3 length is 10 residues. Germline V gene sequence: CDR1 DFQATT, CDR2 SNEGSKA (reference sequence). CDR3 protein: CSPKAYEQYF. The DNA of the CDR3 is TGCAGTCCGAAGGCCTACGAGCAGTACTTC.

A note on this clonotype: The junction shows a germline mismatch at one end, possibly a read error. CDR3 sequence reads: CAGSSPGLAGGPDTQYF. CDR3 nucleotides: TGTGCCGGCAGTTCTCCGGGACTAGCGGGAGGGCCAGATACGCAGTATTTT. This chain connects TRBV6-5 to TRBJ2-3; 16 nucleotides agree with TRBD2. CDR3 size: 17 residues. Germline-derived CDR1 and CDR2 are MNHEY and SVGAGI.

This clonotype was counted only a few times. The rearrangement uses TRBV27 and TRBJ1-2; tentatively, D is TRBD1 (6 bases). The CDR3 is 16 residues long. The germline V gene encodes CDR1 MNHEY and CDR2 SMNVEV (reference sequence). V shed 5 bases and J shed 5 bases, with 21 bases lying between them. CDR3 protein: CASSTTRTGFQYGYTF. Written as DNA, the CDR3 is TGTGCCAGCAGTACCACGCGCACAGGGTTTCAGTATGGCTACACCTTC.

The chain uses TRBV3-1 and TRBJ2-3; D is unresolved. The CDR3 totals 15 residues. The V end lost 1 base, the J end lost 4 bases, and 12 bases lay between the germline ends. CDR1 and CDR2 from the germline V gene are LGHDT and YNNKEL (reference sequence). The CDR3 DNA reads TGTGCCAGCAGCCAAGTCCGAGTCGGCGCAGATACGCAGTATTTT. Amino acid sequence: CASSQVRVGADTQYF.

In this sample, this clonotype turned up a few times. The CDR3 region has the DNA TGTGCCAGCAGCTTAGTTAAAGCAGGGGACCAAGAGACCCAGTACTTC. Protein product: CASSLVKAGDQETQYF. The genes are TRBV7-9 and TRBJ2-5, with D perhaps matching TRBD1 (6 bases). Per germline, CDR1 SEHNR and CDR2 FQNEAQ (reference sequence). V was clipped by 1 base and J by 0 bases, with 12 bases between them. This CDR3 has 16 amino acids.

V gene TRBV2 combines with J gene TRBJ2-7, with TRBD1 identical over 8 bases. With V trimmed by 6 bases and J by 2 bases, 12 bases remained unmatched. Germline V gene sequence: CDR1 SNHLY, CDR2 FYNNEI. CDR3 size: 16 residues. The CDR3 reads CASRSLGQVPPYEQYF. The CDR3 nucleotides read TGTGCCAGCAGGTCCTTGGGACAGGTGCCCCCCTACGAGCAGTACTTC.

Worth noting for this clonotype: This sequence may be a read error, since a much larger clone differs from it by one base. V is TRBV28 and J is TRBJ2-5; D gene uncertain. Germline lookup yields CDR1 MDHEN and CDR2 SYDVKM. The CDR3 has 14 amino acids. CDR3: CASGFRSNQESQYF. The CDR3 nucleotides read TGTGCCAGCGGCTTTCGGTCGAACCAAGAGTCCCAGTACTTC.